This T cell receptor (beta chain) was captured by sequencing in a study of OX40 agonist ivuxolimab in advanced cancers. The cohort excluded patients with autoimmune disease history or systemic immunosuppression. TCRdb's table, derived via immunoSEQ multiplex PCR, lists solely in-frame clones and lacks some. The table shows tens of thousands of clones, with 88% occurring only once. The V gene's germline CDR1 is SGHVS and CDR2 FQNEAQ. The CDR3 contains 16 residues. V was clipped by 2 bases and J by 2 bases; unmatched bases: 5. The sequence was collected from an adult with an advanced solid tumor such as melanoma, head and neck, liver or kidney cancer. This rearrangement joins TRBV7-8 to TRBJ2-1; TRBD2 matches 8 bases. The sample was CD4+ or CD8+ T cells sorted from blood, taken in a trial of the OX40 agonist ivuxolimab. The DNA of the CDR3 is TGTGCCAGCAGCTTACGGGGGACTAGTCCCTACAATGAGCAGTTCTTC. Translated, it gives CASSLRGTSPYNEQFF. The full variable domain, in which reference TRBV7-8 and TRBJ2-1 provide the parts outside the CDR3, is GAGVSQSPRYKVAKRGQDVALRCDPISGHVSLFWYQQALGQGPEFLTYFQNEAQLDKSGLPSDRFFAERPEGSVSTLKIQRTQQEDSAVYLCASSLRGTSPYNEQFFGPGTRLTVL.